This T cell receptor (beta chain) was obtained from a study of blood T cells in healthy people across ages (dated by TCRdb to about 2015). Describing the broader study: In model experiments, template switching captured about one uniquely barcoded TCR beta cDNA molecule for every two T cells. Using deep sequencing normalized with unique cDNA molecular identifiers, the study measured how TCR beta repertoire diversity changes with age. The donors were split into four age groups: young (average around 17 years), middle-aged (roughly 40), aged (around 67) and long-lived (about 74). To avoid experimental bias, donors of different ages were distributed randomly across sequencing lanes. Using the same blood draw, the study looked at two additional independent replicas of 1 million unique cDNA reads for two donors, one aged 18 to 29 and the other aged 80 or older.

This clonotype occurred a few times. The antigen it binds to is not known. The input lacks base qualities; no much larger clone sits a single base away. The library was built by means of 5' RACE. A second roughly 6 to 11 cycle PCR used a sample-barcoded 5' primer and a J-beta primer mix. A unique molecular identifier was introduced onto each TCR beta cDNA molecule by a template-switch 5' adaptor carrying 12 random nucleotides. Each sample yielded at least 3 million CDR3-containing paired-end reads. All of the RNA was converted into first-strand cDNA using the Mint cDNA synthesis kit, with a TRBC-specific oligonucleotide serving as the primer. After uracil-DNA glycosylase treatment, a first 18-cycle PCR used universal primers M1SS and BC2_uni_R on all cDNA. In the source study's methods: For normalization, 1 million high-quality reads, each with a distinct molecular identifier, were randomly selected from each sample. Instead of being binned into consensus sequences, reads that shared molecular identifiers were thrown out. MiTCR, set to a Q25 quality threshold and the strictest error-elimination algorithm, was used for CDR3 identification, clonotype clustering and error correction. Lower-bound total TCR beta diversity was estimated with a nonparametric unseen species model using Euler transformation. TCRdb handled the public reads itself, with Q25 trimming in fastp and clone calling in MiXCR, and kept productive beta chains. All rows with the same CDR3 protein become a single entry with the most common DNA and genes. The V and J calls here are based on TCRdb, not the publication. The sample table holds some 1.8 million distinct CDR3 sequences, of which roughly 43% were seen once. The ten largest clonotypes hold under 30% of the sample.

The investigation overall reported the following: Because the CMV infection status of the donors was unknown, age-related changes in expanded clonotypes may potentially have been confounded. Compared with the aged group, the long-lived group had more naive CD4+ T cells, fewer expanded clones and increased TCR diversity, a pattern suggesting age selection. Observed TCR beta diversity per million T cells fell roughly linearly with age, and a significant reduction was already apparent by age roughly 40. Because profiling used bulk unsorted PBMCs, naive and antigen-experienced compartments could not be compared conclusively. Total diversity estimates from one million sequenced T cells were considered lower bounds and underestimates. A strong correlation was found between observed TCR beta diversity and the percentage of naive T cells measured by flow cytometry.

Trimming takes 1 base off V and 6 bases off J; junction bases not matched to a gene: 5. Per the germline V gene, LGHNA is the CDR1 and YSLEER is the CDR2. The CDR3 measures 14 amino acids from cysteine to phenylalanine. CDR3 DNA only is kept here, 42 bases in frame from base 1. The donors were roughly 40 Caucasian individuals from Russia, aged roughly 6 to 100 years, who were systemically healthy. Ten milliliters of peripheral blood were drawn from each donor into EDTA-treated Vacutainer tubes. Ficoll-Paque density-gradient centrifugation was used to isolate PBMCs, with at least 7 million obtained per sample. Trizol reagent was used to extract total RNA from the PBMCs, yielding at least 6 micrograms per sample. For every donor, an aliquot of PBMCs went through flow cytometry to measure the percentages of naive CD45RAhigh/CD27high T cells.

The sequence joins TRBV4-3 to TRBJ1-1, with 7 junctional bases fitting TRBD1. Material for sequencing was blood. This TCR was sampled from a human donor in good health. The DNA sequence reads TGCGCCAGCAGCCAAGTGGGACAGACTCCTGAAGCTTTCTTT. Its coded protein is CASSQVGQTPEAFF.